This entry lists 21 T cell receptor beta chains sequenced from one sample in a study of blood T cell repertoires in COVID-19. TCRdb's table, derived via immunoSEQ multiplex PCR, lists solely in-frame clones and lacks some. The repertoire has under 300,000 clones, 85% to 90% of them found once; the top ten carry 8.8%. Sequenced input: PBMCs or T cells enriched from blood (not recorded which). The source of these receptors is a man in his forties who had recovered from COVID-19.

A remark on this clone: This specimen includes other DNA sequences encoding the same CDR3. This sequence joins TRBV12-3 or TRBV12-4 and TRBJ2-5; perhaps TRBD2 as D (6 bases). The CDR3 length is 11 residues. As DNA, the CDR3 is TGTGCGAGTAGGAGGGGAGAGACCCAGTACTTC. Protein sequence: CASRRGETQYF.

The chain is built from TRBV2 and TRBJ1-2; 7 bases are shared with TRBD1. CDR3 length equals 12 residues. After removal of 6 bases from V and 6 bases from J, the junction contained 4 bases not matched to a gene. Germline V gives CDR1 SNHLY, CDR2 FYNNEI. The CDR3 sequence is CASSSTGDGYTF. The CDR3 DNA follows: TGTGCCAGCAGCAGCACAGGGGATGGCTACACCTTC.

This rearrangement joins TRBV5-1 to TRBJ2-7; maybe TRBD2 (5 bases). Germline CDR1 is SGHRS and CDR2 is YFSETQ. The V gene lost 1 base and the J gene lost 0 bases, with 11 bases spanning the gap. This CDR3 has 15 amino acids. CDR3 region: CASSLYPGSSYEQYF. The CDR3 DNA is TGCGCCAGCAGCTTGTATCCGGGGAGCTCCTACGAGCAGTACTTC.

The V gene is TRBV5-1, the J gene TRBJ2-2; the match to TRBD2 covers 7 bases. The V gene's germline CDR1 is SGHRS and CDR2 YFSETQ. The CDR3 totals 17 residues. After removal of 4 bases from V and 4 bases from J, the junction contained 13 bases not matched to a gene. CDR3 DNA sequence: TGCGCCAGCAGCCCGGTTGTGGCGGGAGTCGGCACCGGGGAGCTGTTTTTT. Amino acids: CASSPVVAGVGTGELFF.

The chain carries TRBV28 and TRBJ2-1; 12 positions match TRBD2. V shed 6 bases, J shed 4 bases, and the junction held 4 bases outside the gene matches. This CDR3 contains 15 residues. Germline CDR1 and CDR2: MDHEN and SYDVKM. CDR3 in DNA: TGTGCCAGCAGGCGCACTAGCGGGGGGTACAATGAGCAGTTCTTC. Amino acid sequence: CASRRTSGGYNEQFF.

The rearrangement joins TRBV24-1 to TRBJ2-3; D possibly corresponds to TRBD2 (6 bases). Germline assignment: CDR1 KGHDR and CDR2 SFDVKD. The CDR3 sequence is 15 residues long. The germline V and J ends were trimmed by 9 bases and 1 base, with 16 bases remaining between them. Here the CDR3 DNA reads TGTGCCACCTCGGGGGTGGTGGGTGGCACAGATACGCAGTATTTT. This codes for CATSGVVGGTDTQYF.

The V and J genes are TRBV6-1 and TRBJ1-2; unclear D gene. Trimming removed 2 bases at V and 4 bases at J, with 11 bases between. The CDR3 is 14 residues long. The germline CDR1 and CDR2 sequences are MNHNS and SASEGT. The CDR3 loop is CASSESGRAYGYTF. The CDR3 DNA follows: TGTGCCAGCAGTGAAAGTGGGAGGGCCTATGGCTACACCTTC.

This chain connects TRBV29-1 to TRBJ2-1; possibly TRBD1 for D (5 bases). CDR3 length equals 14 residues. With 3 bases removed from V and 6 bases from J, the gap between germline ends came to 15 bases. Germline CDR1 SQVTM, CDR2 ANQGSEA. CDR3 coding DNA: TGCAGCGTTGAGGGCAGGGTTCTTCTCAATGAGCAGTTCTTC. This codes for CSVEGRVLLNEQFF.

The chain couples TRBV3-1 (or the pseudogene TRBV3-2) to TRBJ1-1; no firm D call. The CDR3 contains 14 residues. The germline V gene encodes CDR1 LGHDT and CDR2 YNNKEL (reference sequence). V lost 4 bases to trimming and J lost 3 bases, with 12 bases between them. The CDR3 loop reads CASSPGVRYTEAFF. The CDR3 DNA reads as TGTGCCAGCAGCCCCGGGGTAAGGTACACTGAAGCTTTCTTT.

The DNA for the CDR3 is TGTGCCAGCAGCAGGACAGGGGGGAACACCGGGGAGCTGTTTTTT. Translating it yields CASSRTGGNTGELFF. This chain joins TRBV11-2 and TRBJ2-2; 10 bases map to TRBD1. J was trimmed by 1 base and V by 5 bases; bases with no gene match: 1. The CDR3 is 15 amino acids. Looked up from germline, CDR1 is SGHAT and CDR2 is FQNNGV.

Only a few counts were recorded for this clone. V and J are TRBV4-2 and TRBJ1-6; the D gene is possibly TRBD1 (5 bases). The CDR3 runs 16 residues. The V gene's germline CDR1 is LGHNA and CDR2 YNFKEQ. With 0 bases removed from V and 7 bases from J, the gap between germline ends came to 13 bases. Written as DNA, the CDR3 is TGTGCCAGCAGCCAAGATACAGGCCTTCCCAATTCACCCCTCCACTTT. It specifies CASSQDTGLPNSPLHF.

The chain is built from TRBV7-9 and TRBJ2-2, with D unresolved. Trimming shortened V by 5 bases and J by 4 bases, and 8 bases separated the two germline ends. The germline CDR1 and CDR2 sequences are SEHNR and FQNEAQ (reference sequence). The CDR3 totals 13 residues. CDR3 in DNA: TGTGCCAGCAGCACCCGGAGCACCGGGGAGCTGTTTTTT. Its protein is CASSTRSTGELFF.

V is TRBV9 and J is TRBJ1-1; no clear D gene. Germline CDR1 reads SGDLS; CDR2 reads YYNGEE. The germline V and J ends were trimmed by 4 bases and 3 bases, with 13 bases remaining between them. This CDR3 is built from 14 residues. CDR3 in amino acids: CASSQTRSYTEAFF. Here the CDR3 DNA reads TGTGCCAGCAGCCAAACCCGGTCGTACACTGAAGCTTTCTTT.

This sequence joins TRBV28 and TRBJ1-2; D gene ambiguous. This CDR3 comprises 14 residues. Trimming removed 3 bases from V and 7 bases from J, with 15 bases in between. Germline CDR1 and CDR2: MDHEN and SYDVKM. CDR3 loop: CASSLFDLLPGYTF. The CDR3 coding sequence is TGTGCCAGCAGTTTGTTTGATCTGCTACCTGGCTACACCTTC.

The DNA for the CDR3 is TGTGCCAGCAGCGTGCGGGGGAACTACCAAGAGACCCAGTACTTC. This sequence encodes CASSVRGNYQETQYF. The rearrangement uses TRBV9 and TRBJ2-5; the match to TRBD2 covers 7 bases. Germline CDR1 reads SGDLS; CDR2 reads YYNGEE. Trimming cost V 2 bases and J 0 bases; bases outside gene matches: 4. The CDR3 has 15 amino acids.

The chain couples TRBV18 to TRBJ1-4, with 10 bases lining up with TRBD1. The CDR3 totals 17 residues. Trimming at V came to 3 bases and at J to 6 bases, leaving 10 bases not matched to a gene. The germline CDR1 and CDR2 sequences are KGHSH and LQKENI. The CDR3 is CASSPQAGTGVDEKLFF. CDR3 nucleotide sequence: TGTGCCAGCTCACCCCAGGCCGGGACAGGGGTTGATGAAAAACTGTTTTTT.

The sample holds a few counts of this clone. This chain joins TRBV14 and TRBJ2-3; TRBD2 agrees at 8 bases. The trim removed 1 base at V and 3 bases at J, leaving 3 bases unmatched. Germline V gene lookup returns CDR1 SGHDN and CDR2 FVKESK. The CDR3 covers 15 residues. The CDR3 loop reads CASSQVGGRTDTQYF. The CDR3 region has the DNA TGTGCCAGCAGCCAAGTAGGCGGGAGGACAGATACGCAGTATTTT.

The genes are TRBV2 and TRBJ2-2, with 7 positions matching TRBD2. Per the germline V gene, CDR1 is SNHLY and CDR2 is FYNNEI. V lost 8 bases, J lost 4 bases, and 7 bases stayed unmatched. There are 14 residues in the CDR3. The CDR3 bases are TGTGCCAGCGGGAGGGCCTTCGGCACCGGGGAGCTGTTTTTT. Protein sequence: CASGRAFGTGELFF.

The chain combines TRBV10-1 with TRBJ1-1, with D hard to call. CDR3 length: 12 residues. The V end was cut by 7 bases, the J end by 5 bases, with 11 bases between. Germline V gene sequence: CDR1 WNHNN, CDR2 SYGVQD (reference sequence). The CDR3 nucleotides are TGCGCCAGCAAGGAGTTCGTAACTGAAGCTTTCTTT. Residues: CASKEFVTEAFF.

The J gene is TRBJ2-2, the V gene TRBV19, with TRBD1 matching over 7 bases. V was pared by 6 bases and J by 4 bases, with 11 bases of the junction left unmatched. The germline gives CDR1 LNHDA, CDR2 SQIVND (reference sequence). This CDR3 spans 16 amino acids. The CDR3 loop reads CASSMKWDRLTGELFF. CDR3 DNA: TGTGCCAGTAGCATGAAATGGGACAGACTCACCGGGGAGCTGTTTTTT. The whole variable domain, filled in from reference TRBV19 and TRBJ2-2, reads DGGITQSPKYLFRKEGQNVTLSCEQNLNHDAMYWYRQDPGQGLRLIYYSQIVNDFQKGDIAEGYSVSREKKESFPLTVTSAQKNPTAFYLCASSMKWDRLTGELFFGEGSRLTVL.

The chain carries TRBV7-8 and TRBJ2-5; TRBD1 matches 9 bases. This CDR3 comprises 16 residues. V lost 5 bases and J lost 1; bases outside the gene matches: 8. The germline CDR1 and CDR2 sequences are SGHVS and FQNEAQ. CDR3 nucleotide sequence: TGTGCCAGCAGCCCTTGGACAGGGGCCCGCCAAGAGACCCAGTACTTC. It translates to CASSPWTGARQETQYF. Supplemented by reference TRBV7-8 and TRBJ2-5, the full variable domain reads GAGVSQSPRYKVAKRGQDVALRCDPISGHVSLFWYQQALGQGPEFLTYFQNEAQLDKSGLPSDRFFAERPEGSVSTLKIQRTQQEDSAVYLCASSPWTGARQETQYFGPGTRLLVL.